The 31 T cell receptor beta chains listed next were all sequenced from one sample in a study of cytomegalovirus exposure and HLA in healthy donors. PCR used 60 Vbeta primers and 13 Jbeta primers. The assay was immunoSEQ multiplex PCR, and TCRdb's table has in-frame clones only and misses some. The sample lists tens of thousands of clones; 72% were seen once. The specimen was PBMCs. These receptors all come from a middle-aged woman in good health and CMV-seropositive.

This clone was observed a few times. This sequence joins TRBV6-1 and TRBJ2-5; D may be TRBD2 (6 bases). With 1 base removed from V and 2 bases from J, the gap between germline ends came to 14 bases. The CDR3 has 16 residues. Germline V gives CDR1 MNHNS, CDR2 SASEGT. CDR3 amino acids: CASSEVSSAGQETQYF. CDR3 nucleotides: TGTGCCAGCAGTGAAGTATCTAGCGCGGGACAAGAGACCCAGTACTTC.

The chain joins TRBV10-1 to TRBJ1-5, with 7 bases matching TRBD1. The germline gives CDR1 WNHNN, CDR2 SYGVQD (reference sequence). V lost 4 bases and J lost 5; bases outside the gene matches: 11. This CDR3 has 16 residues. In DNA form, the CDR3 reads TGCGCCAGCAGTGGACAGGGACCAATTGTCGATCAGCCCCAGCATTTT. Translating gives CASSGQGPIVDQPQHF.

CDR3 bases: TGTGCCAGTAGTCTGGGGGGGGTACGGATGGTCGGAGCTTTCTTT. It translates to CASSLGGVRMVGAFF. The rearrangement links TRBV19 to TRBJ1-1, with D possibly matching TRBD1 (5 bases). The CDR3 runs to 15 residues. The germline CDR1 and CDR2 sequences are LNHDA and SQIVND (reference sequence). The V end was cut by 5 bases, the J end by 10 bases, with 23 bases between.

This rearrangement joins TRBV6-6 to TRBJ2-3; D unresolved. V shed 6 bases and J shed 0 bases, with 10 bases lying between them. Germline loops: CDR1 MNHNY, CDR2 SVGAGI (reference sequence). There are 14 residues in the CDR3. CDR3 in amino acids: CASSPSTSTDTQYF. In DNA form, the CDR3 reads TGTGCCAGCAGCCCCTCTACTAGCACAGATACGCAGTATTTT.

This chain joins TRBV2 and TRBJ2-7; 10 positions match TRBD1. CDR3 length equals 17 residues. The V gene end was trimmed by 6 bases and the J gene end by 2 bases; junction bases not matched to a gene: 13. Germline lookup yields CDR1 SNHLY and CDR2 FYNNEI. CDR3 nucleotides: TGTGCCAGCAGCCACACACCTCCGGGACAGGGGCCCTACGAGCAGTACTTC. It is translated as CASSHTPPGQGPYEQYF.

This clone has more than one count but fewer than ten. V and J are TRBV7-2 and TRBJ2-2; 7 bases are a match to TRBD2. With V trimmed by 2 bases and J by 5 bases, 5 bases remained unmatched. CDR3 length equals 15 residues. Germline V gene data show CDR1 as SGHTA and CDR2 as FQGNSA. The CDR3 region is CASSLQTGGTGELFF. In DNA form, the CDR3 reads TGTGCCAGCAGCTTACAAACGGGGGGAACCGGGGAGCTGTTTTTT.

The CDR3 DNA sequence: TGTGCCAGCAGTGACTCGATTACGGTGTGCGAGCAGTTCTTC. Protein product: CASSDSITVCEQFF. V gene TRBV6-4 combines with J gene TRBJ2-1; no reliable D call. Trimming took off 0 bases at V and 10 bases at J, with 13 bases between the two ends. CDR1 and CDR2 (germline): MRHNA, SNTAGT. The CDR3 runs 14 residues.

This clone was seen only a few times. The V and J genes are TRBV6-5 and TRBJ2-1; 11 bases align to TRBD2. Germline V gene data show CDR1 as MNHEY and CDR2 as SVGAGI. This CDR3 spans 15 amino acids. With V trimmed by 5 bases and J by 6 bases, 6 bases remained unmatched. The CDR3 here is CASSTRLAGTNEQFF. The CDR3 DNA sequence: TGTGCCAGCAGTACACGACTAGCGGGGACCAATGAGCAGTTCTTC.

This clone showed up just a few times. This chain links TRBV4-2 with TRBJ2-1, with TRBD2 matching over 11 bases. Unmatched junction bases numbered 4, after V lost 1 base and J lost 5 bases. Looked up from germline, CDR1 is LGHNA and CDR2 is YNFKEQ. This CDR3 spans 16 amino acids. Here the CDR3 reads CASSQGLAGRDNEQFF. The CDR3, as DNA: TGTGCCAGCAGCCAAGGACTAGCGGGGCGCGACAATGAGCAGTTCTTC.

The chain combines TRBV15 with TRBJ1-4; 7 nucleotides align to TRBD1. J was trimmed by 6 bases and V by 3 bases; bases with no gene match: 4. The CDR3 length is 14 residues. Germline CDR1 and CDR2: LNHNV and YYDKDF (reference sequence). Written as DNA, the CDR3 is TGTGCCACCAGCAGGGGACAGAGTCATGAAAAACTGTTTTTT. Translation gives CATSRGQSHEKLFF. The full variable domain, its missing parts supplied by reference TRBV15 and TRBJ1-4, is DAMVIQNPRYQVTQFGKPVTLSCSQTLNHNVMYWYQQKSSQAPKLLFHYYDKDFNNEADTPDNFQSRRPNTSFCFLDIRSPGLGDTAMYLCATSRGQSHEKLFFGSGTQLSVL.

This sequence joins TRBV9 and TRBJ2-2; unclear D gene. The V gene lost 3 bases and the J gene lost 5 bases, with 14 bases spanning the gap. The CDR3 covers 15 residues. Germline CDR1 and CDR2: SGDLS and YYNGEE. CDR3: CASSGGLWLTGELFF. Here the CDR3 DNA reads TGTGCCAGCAGCGGTGGGCTCTGGCTTACCGGGGAGCTGTTTTTT.

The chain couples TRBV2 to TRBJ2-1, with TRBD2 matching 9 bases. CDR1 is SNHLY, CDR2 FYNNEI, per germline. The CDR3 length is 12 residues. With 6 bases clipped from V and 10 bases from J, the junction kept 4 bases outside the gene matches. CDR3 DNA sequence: TGTGCCAGCAGAGGTCTAGCGGGGGAGCAGTTCTTC. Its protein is CASRGLAGEQFF.

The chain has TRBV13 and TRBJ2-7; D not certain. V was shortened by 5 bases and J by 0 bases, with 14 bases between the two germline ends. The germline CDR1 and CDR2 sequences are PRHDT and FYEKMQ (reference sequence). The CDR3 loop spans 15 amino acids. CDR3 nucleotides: TGTGCCAGCAGCCCCCCGGTCTCGAGCTCCTACGAGCAGTACTTC. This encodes CASSPPVSSSYEQYF.

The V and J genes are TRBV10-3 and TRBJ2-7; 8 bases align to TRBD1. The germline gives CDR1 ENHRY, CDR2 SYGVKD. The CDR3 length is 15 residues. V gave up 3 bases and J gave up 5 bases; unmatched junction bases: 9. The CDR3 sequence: CAISDGQGDRHEQYF. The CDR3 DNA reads TGTGCCATCAGTGACGGACAGGGCGATCGCCACGAGCAGTACTTC.

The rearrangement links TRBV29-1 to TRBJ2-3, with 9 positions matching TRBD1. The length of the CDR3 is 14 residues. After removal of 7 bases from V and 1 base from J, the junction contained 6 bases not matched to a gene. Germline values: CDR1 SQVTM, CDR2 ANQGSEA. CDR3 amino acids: CSAWGQGGTDTQYF. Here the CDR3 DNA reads TGCAGCGCCTGGGGACAGGGAGGCACAGATACGCAGTATTTT.

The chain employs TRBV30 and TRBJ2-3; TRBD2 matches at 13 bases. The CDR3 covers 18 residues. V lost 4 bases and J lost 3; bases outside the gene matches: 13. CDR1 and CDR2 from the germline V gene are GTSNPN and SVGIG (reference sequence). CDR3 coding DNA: TGTGCCTGGATCTCAGAAGCCGGGACTAGCGGGGTGACAGATACGCAGTATTTT. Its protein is CAWISEAGTSGVTDTQYF.

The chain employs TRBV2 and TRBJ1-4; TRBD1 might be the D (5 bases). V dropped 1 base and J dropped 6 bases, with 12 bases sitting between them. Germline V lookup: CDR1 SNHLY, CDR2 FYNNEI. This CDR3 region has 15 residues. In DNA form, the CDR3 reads TGTGCCAGCAGTGAAGAGGGGCAGAGTTATGAAAAACTGTTTTTT. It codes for CASSEEGQSYEKLFF.

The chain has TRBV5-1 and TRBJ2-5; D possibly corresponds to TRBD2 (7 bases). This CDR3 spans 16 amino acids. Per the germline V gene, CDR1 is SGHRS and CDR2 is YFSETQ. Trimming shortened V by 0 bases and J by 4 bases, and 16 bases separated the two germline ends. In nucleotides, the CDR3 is TGCGCCAGCAGCTTGGCGTCACCAAGGGGGGGAGAGACCCAGTACTTC. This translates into CASSLASPRGGETQYF.

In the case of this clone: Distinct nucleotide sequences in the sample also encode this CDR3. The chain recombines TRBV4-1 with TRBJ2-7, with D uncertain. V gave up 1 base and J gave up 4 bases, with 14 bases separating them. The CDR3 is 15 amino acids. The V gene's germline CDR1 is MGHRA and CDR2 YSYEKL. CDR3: CASSQGTTLTYEQYF. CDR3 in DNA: TGCGCCAGCAGCCAAGGCACGACACTTACTTACGAGCAGTACTTC.

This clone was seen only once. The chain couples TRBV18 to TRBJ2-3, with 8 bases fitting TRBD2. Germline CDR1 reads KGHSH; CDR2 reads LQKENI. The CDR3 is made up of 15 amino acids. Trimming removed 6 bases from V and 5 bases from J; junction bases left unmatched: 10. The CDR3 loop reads CASSPSGGGIDTQYF. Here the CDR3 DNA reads TGTGCCAGCTCCCCCTCGGGGGGGGGCATAGATACGCAGTATTTT.

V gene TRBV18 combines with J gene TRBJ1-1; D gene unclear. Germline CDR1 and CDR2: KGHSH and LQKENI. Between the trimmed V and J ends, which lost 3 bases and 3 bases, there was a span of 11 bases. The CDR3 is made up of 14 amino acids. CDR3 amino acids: CASSPEMGDTEAFF. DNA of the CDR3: TGTGCCAGCTCACCGGAAATGGGAGACACTGAAGCTTTCTTT.

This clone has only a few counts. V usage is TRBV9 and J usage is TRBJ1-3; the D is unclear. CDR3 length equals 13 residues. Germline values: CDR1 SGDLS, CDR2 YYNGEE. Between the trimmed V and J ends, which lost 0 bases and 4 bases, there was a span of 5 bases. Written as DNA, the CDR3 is TGTGCCAGCAGCGTAGACTGGGGAAACACCATATATTTT. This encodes CASSVDWGNTIYF.

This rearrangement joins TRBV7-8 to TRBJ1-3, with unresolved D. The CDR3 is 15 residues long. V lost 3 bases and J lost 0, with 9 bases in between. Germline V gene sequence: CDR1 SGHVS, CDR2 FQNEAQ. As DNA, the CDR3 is TGTGCCAGCAGCTTTCCGGACTTCTCTGGAAACACCATATATTTT. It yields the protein CASSFPDFSGNTIYF.

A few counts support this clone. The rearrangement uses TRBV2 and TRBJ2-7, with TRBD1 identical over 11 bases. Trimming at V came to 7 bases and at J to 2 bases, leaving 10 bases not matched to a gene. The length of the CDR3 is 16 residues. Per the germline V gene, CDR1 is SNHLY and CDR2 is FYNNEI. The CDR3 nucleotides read TGTGCCAGCAAGGATAAGCCGGGACAGGGGGCCTACGAGCAGTACTTC. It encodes CASKDKPGQGAYEQYF.

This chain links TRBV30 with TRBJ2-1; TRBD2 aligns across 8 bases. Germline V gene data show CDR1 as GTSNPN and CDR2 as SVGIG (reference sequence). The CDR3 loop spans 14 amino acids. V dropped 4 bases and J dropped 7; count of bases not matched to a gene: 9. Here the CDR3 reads CAWTRVSGVNEQFF. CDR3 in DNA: TGTGCCTGGACGCGTGTTAGCGGGGTTAATGAGCAGTTCTTC.

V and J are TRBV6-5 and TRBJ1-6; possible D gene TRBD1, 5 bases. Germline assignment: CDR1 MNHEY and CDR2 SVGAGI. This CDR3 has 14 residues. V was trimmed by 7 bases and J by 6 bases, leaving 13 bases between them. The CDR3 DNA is TGTGCCAGCAAAGGGGAGGCGTTTAATTCACCCCTCCACTTT. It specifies CASKGEAFNSPLHF.

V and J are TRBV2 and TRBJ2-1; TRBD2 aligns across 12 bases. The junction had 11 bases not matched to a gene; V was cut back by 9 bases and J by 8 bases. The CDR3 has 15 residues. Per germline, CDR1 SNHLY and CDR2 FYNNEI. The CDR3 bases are TGTGCCAGTCGACTAGCGGGGGCCGAAGGGGATGAGCAGTTCTTC. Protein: CASRLAGAEGDEQFF.

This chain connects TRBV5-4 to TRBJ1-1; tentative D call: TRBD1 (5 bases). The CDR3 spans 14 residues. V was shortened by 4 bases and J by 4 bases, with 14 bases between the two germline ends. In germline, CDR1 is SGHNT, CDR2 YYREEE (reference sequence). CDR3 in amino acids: CASSQQVGGTEAFF. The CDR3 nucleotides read TGTGCCAGCAGCCAACAGGTCGGGGGCACTGAAGCTTTCTTT.

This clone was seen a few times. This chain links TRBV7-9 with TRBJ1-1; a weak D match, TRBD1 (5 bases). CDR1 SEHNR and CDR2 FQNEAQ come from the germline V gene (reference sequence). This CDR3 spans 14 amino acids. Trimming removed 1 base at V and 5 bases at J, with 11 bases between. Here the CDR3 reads CASSLVVEGTEAFF. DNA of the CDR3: TGTGCCAGCAGCTTAGTTGTGGAGGGGACTGAAGCTTTCTTT.

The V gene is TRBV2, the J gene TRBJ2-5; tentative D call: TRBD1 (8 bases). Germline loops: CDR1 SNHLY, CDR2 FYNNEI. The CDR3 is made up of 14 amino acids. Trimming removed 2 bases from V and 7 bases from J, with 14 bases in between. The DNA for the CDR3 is TGTGCCAGCAGTGAACCAGCGGGGACAGGGACCCAGTACTTC. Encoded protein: CASSEPAGTGTQYF.

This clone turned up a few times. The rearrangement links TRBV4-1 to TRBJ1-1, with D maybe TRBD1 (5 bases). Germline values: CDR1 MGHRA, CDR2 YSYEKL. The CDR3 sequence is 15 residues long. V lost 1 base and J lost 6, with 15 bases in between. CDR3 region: CASSQVPGLQAEAFF. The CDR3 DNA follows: TGCGCCAGCAGCCAAGTTCCCGGTCTACAGGCTGAAGCTTTCTTT.